These 5 T cell receptor beta chains originate from one sample sequenced in a study of blood T cell dynamics during melanoma immunotherapy. The method was immunoSEQ multiplex PCR; TCRdb's version includes in-frame clones alone and lacks a portion of them. The repertoire holds approximately 11,000 clones, with 80% to 90% as singletons. The time point denotes: week 3, after first cycle of checkpoint inhibitor. The material sequenced was blood, taken from a patient treated with checkpoint blockade. Receptors originate from a human donor with melanoma.

The CDR3 DNA is TGTGCCAGCACCTTTATGACAGGGCGGGCGAACACCGGGGAGCTGTTTTTT. Translation gives CASTFMTGRANTGELFF. This chain uses TRBV11-2 with TRBJ2-2; 7 bases fit TRBD1. Per germline, CDR1 SGHAT and CDR2 FQNNGV. The CDR3 covers 17 residues. Unmatched junction bases numbered 11, after V lost 7 bases and J lost 0 bases.

The gene calls are TRBV7-2 and TRBJ1-1; tentative D call: TRBD1 (5 bases). Per the germline V gene, CDR1 is SGHTA and CDR2 is FQGNSA. Trimming shortened V by 2 bases and J by 7 bases, and 11 bases separated the two germline ends. There are 13 residues in the CDR3. The CDR3: CASSLTLGVEAFF. Written as DNA, the CDR3 is TGTGCCAGCAGCTTAACCCTGGGGGTTGAAGCTTTCTTT.

The V gene is TRBV5-6, the J gene TRBJ2-3; the match to TRBD2 covers 10 bases. The CDR3 contains 15 residues. With V trimmed by 3 bases and J by 5 bases, 6 bases remained unmatched. The V gene's germline CDR1 is SGHDT and CDR2 YYEEEE. This CDR3 is CASSSPAGGKDTQYF. Here the CDR3 DNA reads TGTGCCAGCAGCTCACCAGCGGGGGGGAAAGATACGCAGTATTTT.

V gene TRBV5-6 combines with J gene TRBJ2-3; D ambiguous. Germline CDR1 SGHDT, CDR2 YYEEEE. Trimming removed 0 bases at V and 6 bases at J, with 2 bases between. This CDR3 region has 11 residues. CDR3 amino acids: CASSLADTQYF. The CDR3 bases are TGTGCCAGCAGCTTGGCTGATACGCAGTATTTT.

The rearrangement links TRBV4-1 to TRBJ2-2; D unresolved. Germline V lookup: CDR1 MGHRA, CDR2 YSYEKL. V dropped 5 bases and J dropped 1 base, with 8 bases sitting between them. The CDR3 covers 14 residues. The CDR3: CASSEYLNTGELFF. The DNA of the CDR3 is TGCGCCAGCAGCGAATATCTGAACACCGGGGAGCTGTTTTTT.